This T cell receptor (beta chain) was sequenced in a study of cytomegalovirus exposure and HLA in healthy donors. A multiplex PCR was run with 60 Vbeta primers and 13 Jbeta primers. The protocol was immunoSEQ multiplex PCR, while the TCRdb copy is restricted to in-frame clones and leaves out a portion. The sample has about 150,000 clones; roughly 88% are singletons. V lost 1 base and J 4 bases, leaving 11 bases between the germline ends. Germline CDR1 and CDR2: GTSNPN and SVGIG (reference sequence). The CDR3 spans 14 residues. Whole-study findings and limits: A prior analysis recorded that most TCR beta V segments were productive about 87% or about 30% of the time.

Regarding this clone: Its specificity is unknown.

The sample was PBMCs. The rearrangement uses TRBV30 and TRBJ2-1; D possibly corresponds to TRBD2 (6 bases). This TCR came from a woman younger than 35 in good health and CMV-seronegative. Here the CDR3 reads CAWSEGSGYNEQFF. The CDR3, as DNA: TGTGCCTGGAGTGAGGGTAGCGGTTACAATGAGCAGTTCTTC.